What follows is one T cell receptor (beta chain) and its context. It has no known antigen specificity. No per-base quality is available; no much larger clone lies one base away. The CDR3 regions of human TCRbeta chains were subjected to immunosequencing. The original methods were these. TCRs in the repertoires were matched against a reference library of SARS-CoV-2-specific TCRs that had been generated with the MIRA antigen-specificity platform. Breadth was defined as the fraction of unique TCRs that were SARS-CoV-2-associated, and depth was defined as the fraction of total T cells that were SARS-CoV-2-associated. Using the MIRA data, each spike-specific TCR was assigned both to the spike region to which the TCR was reactive and to a CD4 or CD8 class. Log10-transformed breadth and depth values were compared by one-way ANOVA with Sidak's multiple comparisons tests. Imported from immuneACCESS, the table was reduced by TCRdb to in-frame sequences with V and J called. These copies leave out some clones; in studies compared against another copy, an unresolved V gene accounts for under half, and the cause of the remainder is not known. D and trimming were read from the DNA, whereas the V and J calls and clone size are those reported in that table. The table for this sample lists 90,000 to 130,000 clones; 94% of them were counted only once. The ten most abundant clones make up roughly 3.1% of the sample.

Explained via the paper, the time point label denotes: about 28 days (+/-7) after the second vaccine dose. AZD1222 recipients given second doses at about 4 weeks or at about 12 weeks were pooled, since spike-specific TCR depth and breadth were not found to differ between the two schedules. Vaccinee samples came from UK trials COV001 and COV002, including a single-blind randomized controlled phase 2/3 trial of AZD1222 (ChAdOx1 nCoV-19) in healthy adults. For TCRbeta chain sequencing, PBMC samples from trial participants were taken at day 0 and at day 28 after the second dose. From the cysteine through the phenylalanine, the CDR3 covers 14 amino acids. Only the CDR3 DNA is retained, 42 bases long and in frame from the first base. Trimmed from V: 4 bases; trimmed from J: 8 bases; junction bases lacking a gene match: 4. The germline V gene (reference sequence) provides CDR1 SGHNT and CDR2 YYREEE. The sample originates from a study of T cell responses to AZD1222 COVID-19 vaccine (dated by TCRdb to the early 2020s). For the wider study: TCR sequencing was performed for 230 to 250 trial participants, of whom about 200 were given two doses of AZD1222 and about 25 were given two doses of MenACWY control vaccine. Trial participants were enrolled by age into 18-55, 56-69 and 70-plus year subgroups, with 148, 28 and 57 TCR-sequenced participants respectively. Summary of the overall study and its limitations: In the small 56-69-year group, the increase in depth fell short of significance, most likely because of low power. Conclusions about previously exposed vaccinees were limited because only 5 or 6 AZD1222 recipients were SARS-CoV-2 seropositive at baseline. Nearly half of unique spike-specific TCRs reportedly recognized epitopes outside regions mutated in the B.1.351 and B.1.1.7 variants. Participants were mostly white British and included more females than males, and it was suggested by the authors that clonal diversity may have been underestimated. No day 14 peak-response samples were available, so repertoires were characterized only after the peak T cell response. After two AZD1222 doses, spike-specific TCR breadth and depth were significantly higher than at day 0 and than in MenACWY recipients. CD4 TCRs associated with the vaccine covered the entire spike protein, and the dominant responses were in regions 160-218 and 743-854.

Sample: peripheral blood, taken 28 days after the second AZD1222 dose. The sequence links TRBV5-4 to TRBJ1-4, and 11 junction bases match TRBD1. The sequence came from an adult who received the AZD1222 COVID-19 vaccine. The base sequence is TGTGCCAGCAGCCGGGACAGGGGGGAGGAAAAACTGTTTTTT. Its amino acids are CASSRDRGEEKLFF.